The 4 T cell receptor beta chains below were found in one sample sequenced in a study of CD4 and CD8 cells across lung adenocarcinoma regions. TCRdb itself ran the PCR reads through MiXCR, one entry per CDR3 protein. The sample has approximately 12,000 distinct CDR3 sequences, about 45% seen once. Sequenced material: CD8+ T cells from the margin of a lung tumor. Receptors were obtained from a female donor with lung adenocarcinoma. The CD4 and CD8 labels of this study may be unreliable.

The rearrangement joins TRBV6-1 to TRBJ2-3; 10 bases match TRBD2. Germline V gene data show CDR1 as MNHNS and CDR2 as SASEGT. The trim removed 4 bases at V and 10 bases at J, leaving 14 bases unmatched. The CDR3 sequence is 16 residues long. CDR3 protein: CASSGVLAGNTDAQYF. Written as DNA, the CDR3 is TGTGCCAGCAGTGGTGTACTAGCGGGGAACACCGATGCGCAGTATTTT.

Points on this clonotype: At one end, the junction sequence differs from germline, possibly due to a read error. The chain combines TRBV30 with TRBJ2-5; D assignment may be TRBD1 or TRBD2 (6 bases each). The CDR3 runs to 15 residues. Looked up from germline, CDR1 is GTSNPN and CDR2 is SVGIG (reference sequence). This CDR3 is CAWGLGGRVPETQYF. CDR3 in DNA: TGTGCTTGGGGGCTCGGGGGACGTGTCCCAGAGACGCAGTACTTT.

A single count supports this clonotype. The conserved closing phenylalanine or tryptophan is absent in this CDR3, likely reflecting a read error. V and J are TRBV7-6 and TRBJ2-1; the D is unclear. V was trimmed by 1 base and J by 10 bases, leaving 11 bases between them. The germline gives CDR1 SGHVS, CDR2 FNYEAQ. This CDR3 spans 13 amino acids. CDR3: CASSLGSPWEQFL. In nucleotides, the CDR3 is TGTGCCAGCAGCTTAGGGTCTCCTTGGGAGCAGTTCCTC.

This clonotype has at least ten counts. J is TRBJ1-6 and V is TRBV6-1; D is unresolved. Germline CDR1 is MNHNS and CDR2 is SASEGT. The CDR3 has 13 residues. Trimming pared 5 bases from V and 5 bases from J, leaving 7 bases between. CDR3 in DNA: TGTGCCAGCAGTCGGGGTAATAATTCACCCCTCCACTTT. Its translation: CASSRGNNSPLHF.